The sequence of this TCR beta chain was determined in a study of shared clonotypes between healthy human individuals. Study-level points and caveats: Sequencing of the sorted subsets was shown by rarefaction to be incomplete despite large depth.

With respect to this clone: The antigen remains undetermined.

Authors' data handling: ImmunoSEQ junction-only sequences lacked quality scores, so their filtering differed. Clones were read by immunoSEQ multiplex PCR, and TCRdb kept only the in-frame ones, dropping some. That table supplies the V and J calls and clone size; D and trimming were determined from the DNA. The data contain approximately 110,000 clones, approximately 65% of them singletons. The sequenced sample consisted of memory CD8+ T cells sorted from blood. Subset reported: CD45RO+ cells pooled with CCR7-negative TemRA cells. The TCR was taken from a woman aged 25 to 39 in good health.

The CDR3 is CASSQVPGAASGNTIYF. CDR3 sequence (DNA): TGCGCCAGCAGCCAAGTCCCGGGGGCCGCGTCTGGAAACACCATATATTTT. The J gene is TRBJ1-3, the V gene TRBV4-1, with D possibly TRBD1 on 6 matching bases. Germline assignment: CDR1 MGHRA and CDR2 YSYEKL. V was cut by 1 base and J by 1 base, with 14 bases left in between. The CDR3 extends over 17 amino acids.